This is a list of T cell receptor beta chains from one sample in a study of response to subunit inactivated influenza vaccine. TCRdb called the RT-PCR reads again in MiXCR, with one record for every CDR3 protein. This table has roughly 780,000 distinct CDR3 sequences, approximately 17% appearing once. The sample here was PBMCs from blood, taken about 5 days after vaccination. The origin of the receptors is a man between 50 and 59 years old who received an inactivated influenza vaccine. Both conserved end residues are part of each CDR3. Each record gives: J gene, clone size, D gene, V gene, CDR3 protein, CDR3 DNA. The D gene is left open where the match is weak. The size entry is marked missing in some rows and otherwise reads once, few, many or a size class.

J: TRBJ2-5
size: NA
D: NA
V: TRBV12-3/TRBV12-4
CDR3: CASSLEPGQVETQYF
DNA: TGTGCCAGCAGTTTAGAGCCGGGGCAGGTGGAGACCCAGTACTTC

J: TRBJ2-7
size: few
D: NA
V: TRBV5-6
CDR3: CASSLARIYEQYF
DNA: TGTGCCAGCAGCTTGGCCCGTATCTACGAGCAGTACTTC

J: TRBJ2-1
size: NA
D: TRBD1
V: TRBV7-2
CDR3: CASSRTGTYGEQFF
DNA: TGTGCCAGCAGTAGGACAGGGACCTACGGGGAGCAGTTCTTC

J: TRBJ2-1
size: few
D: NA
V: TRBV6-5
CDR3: CASSYSLVPRDSCEQFF
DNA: TGTGCCAGCAGTTACTCACTAGTCCCCCGCGACTCGTGTGAGCAGTTCTTC

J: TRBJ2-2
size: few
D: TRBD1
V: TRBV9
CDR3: CASTLGTANTGELFF
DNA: TGTGCCAGCACCCTCGGGACAGCCAACACCGGGGAGCTGTTTTTT

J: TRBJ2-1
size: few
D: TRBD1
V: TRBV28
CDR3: CASRGTQGATYNEQFF
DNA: TGTGCCAGCAGGGGAACCCAGGGGGCCACCTACAATGAGCAGTTCTTC

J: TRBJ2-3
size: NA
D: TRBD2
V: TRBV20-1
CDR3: CSARDFSGGSDTQYF
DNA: TGCAGTGCTAGAGATTTTAGCGGGGGGTCAGATACGCAGTATTTT

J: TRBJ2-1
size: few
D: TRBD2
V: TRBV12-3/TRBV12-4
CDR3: CASSVGLAGGRNEQFF
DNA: TGTGCCAGCAGTGTCGGACTAGCGGGAGGGCGGAATGAGCAGTTCTTC

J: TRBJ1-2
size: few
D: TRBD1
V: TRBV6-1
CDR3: CASSEGTGGSYGYTF
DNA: TGTGCCAGCAGTGAAGGGACAGGGGGTAGTTATGGCTACACCTTC

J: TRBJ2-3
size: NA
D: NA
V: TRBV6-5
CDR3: CASSYSRDLVGTQYF
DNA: TGTGCCAGCAGTTACTCGAGGGACCTTGTCGGTACGCAGTATTTT

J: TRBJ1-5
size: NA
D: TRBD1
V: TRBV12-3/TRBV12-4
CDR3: CASRDRTGFNQPQHF
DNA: TGTGCCAGCAGAGATCGGACAGGCTTCAATCAGCCCCAGCATTTT

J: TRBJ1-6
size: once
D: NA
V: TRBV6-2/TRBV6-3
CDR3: CASKGELGSPLHF
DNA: TGTGCCAGCAAAGGGGAGTTGGGATCACCCCTCCACTTT

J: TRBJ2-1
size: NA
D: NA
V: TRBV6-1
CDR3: CASSGIGGRTYNEQFF
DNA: TGTGCCAGCAGTGGAATAGGTGGGAGAACCTACAATGAGCAGTTCTTC

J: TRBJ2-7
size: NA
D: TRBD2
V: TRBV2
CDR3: CASMGLAGGPEQYF
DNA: TGTGCCAGCATGGGACTAGCGGGAGGACCCGAGCAGTACTTC

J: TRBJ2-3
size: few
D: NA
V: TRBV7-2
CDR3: CASSLAGGLKTDTQYF
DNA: TGTGCCAGCAGCTTAGCGGGGGGGCTGAAGACAGATACGCAGTATTTT

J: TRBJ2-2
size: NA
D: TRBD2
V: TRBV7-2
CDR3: CASSAGLAGLNTGELFF
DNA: TGTGCCAGCAGCGCGGGACTAGCGGGGTTAAACACCGGGGAGCTGTTTTTT

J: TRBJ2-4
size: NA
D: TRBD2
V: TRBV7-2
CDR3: CASSLAGGAENIQYF
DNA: TGTGCCAGCAGCTTAGCGGGAGGGGCAGAAAACATTCAGTACTTC

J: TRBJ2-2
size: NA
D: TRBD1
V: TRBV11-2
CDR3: CASSPRAGGALNTGELFF
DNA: TGTGCCAGCAGCCCAAGGGCAGGGGGCGCCTTGAACACCGGGGAGCTGTTTTTT

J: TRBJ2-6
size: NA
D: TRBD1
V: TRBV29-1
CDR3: CSVRTGTAYSGANVLAF
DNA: TGCAGCGTGCGGACCGGGACAGCCTACTCTGGGGCCAACGTCCTGGCTTTC

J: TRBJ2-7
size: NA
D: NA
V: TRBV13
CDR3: CASSSLGRLTYEQYF
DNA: TGTGCCAGCTCCTCCCTAGGGAGGTTGACCTACGAGCAGTACTTC

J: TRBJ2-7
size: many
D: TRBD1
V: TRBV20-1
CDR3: CSARDSLTGGIYEQYF
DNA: TGCAGTGCTAGAGATTCCCTGACAGGGGGCATCTACGAGCAGTACTTC

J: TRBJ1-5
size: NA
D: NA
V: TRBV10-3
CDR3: CAISDSPEQPQHF
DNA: TGTGCCATCAGTGACAGCCCGGAGCAGCCCCAGCATTTT

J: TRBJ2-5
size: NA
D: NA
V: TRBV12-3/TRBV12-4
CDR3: CASSFGGFQETQYF
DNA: TGTGCCAGCAGTTTCGGTGGTTTTCAAGAGACCCAGTACTTC

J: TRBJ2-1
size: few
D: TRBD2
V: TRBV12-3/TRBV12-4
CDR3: CASSVLTSGGPYNEQFF
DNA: TGTGCCAGCAGTGTTTTGACTAGCGGGGGGCCTTACAATGAGCAGTTCTTC

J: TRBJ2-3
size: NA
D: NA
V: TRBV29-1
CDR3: CSVEVRPHPQYF
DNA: TGCAGCGTTGAAGTTCGGCCCCATCCGCAGTATTTT

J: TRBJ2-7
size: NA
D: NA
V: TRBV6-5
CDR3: CASSYSTSRIGYEQYF
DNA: TGTGCCAGCAGTTACTCGACATCTCGAATAGGGTACGAGCAGTACTTC

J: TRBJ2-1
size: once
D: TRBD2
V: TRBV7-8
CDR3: CASSWKGLAGGWGYNEQFF
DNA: TGTGCCAGCAGCTGGAAGGGACTAGCGGGAGGTTGGGGATACAATGAGCAGTTCTTC

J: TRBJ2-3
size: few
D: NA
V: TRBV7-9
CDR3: CASSSTGDTQYF
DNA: TGTGCCAGCAGCTCAACAGGGGATACGCAGTATTTT

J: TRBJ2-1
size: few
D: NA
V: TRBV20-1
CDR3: CSARDREIEQFF
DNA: TGCAGTGCTAGAGATCGCGAGATTGAGCAGTTCTTC

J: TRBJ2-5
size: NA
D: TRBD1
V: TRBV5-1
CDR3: CASSFHRGFQETQYF
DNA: TGCGCCAGCAGCTTCCACAGGGGATTCCAAGAGACCCAGTACTTC

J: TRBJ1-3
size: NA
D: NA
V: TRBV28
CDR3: CASSSGRRNTIYF
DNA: TGTGCCAGCAGTTCCGGACGGCGAAACACCATATATTTT

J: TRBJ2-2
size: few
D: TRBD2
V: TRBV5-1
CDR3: CASSGGTSGITGELFF
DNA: TGCGCCAGCAGCGGAGGGACTAGCGGGATAACCGGGGAGCTGTTTTTT

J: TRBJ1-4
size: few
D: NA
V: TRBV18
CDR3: CASSPRGSGEKLFF
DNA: TGTGCCAGCTCACCCCGCGGGAGCGGTGAAAAACTGTTTTTT

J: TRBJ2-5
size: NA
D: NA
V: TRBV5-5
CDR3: CASSLEAGARETQYF
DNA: TGTGCCAGCAGCTTAGAGGCAGGAGCGAGAGAGACCCAGTACTTC

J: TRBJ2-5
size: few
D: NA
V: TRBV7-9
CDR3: CASSLGSKTQYF
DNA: TGTGCCAGCAGCTTAGGATCGAAGACCCAGTACTTC

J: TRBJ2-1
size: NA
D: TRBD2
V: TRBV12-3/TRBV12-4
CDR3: CASTQTSGLSYNEQFF
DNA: TGTGCCAGCACCCAGACTAGCGGGCTCTCCTACAATGAGCAGTTCTTC

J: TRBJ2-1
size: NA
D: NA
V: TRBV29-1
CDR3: CSVEGGGAYNEQFF
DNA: TGCAGCGTTGAGGGAGGTGGGGCGTACAATGAGCAGTTCTTC

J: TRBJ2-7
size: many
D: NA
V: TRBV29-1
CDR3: CSVEQEFGQYF
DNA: TGCAGCGTTGAACAGGAGTTTGGCCAATACTTC

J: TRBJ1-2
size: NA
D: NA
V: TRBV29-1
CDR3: CSVPVGAFGYTF
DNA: TGCAGCGTCCCCGTAGGGGCTTTTGGCTACACCTTC